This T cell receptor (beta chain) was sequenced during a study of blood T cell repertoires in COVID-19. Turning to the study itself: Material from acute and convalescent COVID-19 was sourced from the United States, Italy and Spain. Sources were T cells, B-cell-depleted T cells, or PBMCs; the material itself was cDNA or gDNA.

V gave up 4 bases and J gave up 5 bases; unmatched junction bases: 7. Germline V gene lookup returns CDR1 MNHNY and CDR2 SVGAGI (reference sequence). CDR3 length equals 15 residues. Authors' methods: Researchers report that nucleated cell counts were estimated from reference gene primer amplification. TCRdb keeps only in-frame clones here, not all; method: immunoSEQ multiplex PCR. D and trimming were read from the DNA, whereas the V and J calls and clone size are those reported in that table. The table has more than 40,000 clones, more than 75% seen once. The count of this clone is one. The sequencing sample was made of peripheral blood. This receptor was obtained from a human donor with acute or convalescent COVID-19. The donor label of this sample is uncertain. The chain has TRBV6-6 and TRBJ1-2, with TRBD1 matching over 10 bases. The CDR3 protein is CASSLGTGAGYGYTF. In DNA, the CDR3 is TGTGCCAGCAGTTTAGGGACAGGGGCGGGGTATGGCTACACCTTC.